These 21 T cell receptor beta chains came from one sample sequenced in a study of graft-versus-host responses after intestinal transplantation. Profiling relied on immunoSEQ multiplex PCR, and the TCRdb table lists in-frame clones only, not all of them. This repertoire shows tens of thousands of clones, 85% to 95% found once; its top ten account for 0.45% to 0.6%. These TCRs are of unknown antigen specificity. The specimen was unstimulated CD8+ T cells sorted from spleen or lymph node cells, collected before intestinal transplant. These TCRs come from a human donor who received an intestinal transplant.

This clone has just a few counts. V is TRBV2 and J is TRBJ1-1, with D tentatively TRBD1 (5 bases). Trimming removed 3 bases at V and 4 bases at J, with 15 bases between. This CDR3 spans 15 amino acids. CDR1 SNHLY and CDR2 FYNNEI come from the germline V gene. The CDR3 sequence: CASSDLSGKGTEAFF. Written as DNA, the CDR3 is TGTGCCAGCAGTGATCTGTCAGGGAAGGGCACTGAAGCTTTCTTT. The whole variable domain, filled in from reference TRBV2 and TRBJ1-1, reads EPEVTQTPSHQVTQMGQEVILRCVPISNHLYFYWYRQILGQKVEFLVSFYNNEISEKSEIFDDQFSVERPDGSNFTLKIRSTKLEDSAMYFCASSDLSGKGTEAFFGQGTRLTVV.

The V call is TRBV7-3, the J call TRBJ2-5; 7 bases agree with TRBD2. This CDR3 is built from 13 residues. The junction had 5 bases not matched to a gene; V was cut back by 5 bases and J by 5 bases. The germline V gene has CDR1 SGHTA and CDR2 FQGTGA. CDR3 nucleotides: TGTGCCAGCAGCGCGGGGGTACGGGAGACCCAGTACTTC. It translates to CASSAGVRETQYF.

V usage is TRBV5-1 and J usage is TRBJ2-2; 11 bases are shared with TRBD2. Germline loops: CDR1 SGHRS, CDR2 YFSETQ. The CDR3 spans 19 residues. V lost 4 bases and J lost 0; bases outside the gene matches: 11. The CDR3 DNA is TGCGCCAGCAGCGAGGGGACTAGCGGTAGGGGATCGAACACCGGGGAGCTGTTTTTT. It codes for CASSEGTSGRGSNTGELFF.

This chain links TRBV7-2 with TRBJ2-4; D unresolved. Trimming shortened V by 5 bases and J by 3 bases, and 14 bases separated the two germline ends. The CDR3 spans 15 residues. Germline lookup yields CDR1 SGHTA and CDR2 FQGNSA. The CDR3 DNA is TGTGCCAGCAGCCGTTTCTGGCTAGACAAAAACATTCAGTACTTC. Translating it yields CASSRFWLDKNIQYF.

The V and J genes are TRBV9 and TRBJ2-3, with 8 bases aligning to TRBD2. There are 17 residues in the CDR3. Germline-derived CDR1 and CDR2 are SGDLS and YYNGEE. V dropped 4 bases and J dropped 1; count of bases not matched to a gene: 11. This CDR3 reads CASSTPGVAGRTDTQYF. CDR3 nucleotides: TGTGCCAGCAGCACTCCCGGGGTAGCGGGGCGCACAGATACGCAGTATTTT. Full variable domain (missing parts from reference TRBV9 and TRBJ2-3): DSGVTQTPKHLITATGQRVTLRCSPRSGDLSVYWYQQSLDQGLQFLIQYYNGEERAKGNILERFSAQQFPDLHSELNLSSLELGDSALYFCASSTPGVAGRTDTQYFGPGTRLTVL.

The CDR3 coding sequence is TGCGCCAGCAGCTTCAATATGCCAGGGGTGAGTGAAGCTTTCTTT. As protein: CASSFNMPGVSEAFF. The chain links TRBV5-1 to TRBJ1-1; TRBD1 might be the D (6 bases). The CDR3 is 15 amino acids. Trimming shortened V by 2 bases and J by 7 bases, and 18 bases separated the two germline ends. Per germline, CDR1 SGHRS and CDR2 YFSETQ.

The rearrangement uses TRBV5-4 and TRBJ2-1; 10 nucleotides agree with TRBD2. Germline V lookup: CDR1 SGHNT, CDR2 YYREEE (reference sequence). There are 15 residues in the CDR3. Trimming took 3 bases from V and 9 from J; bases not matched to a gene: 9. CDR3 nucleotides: TGTGCCAGCAGCTCCTTAGGACTAGCGGAATTTGAGCAGTTCTTC. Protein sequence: CASSSLGLAEFEQFF.

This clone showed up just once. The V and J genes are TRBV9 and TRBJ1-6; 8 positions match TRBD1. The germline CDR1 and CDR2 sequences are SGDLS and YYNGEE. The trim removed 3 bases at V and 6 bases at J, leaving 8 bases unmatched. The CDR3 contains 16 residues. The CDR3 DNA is TGTGCCAGCAGCGACTCCCGGGACAGGCTTAATTCACCCCTCCACTTT. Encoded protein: CASSDSRDRLNSPLHF.

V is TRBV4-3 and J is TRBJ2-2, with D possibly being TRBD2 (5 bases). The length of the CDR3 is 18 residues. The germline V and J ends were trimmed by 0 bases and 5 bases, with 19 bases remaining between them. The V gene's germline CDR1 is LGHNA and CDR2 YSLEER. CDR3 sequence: CASSQDEYRGSETGELFF. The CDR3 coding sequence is TGCGCCAGCAGCCAAGATGAGTATAGAGGGTCGGAGACCGGGGAGCTGTTTTTT.

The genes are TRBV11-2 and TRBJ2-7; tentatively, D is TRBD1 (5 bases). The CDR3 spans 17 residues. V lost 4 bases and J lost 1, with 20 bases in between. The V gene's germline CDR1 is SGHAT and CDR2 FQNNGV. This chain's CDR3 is CASSSPASSSGSYEQYF. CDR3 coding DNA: TGTGCCAGCAGCTCCCCGGCCTCTTCGTCAGGGTCCTACGAGCAGTACTTC. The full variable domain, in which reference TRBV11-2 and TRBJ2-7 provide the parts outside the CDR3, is EAGVAQSPRYKIIEKRQSVAFWCNPISGHATLYWYQQILGQGPKLLIQFQNNGVVDDSQLPKDRFSAERLKGVDSTLKIQPAKLEDSAVYLCASSSPASSSGSYEQYFGPGTRLTVT.

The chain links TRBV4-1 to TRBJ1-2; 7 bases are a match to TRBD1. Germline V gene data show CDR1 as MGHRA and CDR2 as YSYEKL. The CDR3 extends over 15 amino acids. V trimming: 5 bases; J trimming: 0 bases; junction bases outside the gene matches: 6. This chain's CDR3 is CASSSETGTNYGYTF. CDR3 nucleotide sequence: TGCGCCAGCAGCTCCGAGACAGGGACTAACTATGGCTACACCTTC.

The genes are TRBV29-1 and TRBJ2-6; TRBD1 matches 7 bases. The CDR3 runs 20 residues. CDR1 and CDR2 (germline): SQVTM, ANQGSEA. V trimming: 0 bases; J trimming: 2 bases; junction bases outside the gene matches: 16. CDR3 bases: TGCAGCGTTGAAGATCGGGCGGAAGGGGGCGCGAGTACTGGGGCCAACGTCCTGACTTTC. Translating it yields CSVEDRAEGGASTGANVLTF.

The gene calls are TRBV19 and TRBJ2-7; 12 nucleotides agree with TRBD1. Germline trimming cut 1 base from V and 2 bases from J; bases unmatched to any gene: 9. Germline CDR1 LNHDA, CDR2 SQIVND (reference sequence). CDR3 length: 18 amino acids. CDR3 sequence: CASSIGGQGAISAYEQYF. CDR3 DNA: TGTGCCAGTAGTATAGGGGGACAGGGGGCTATATCCGCCTACGAGCAGTACTTC.

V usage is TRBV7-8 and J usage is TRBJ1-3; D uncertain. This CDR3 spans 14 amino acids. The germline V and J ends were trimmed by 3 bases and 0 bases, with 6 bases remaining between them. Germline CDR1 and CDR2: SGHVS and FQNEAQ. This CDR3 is CASSFFGSGNTIYF. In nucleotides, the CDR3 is TGTGCCAGCAGCTTTTTCGGCTCTGGAAACACCATATATTTT.

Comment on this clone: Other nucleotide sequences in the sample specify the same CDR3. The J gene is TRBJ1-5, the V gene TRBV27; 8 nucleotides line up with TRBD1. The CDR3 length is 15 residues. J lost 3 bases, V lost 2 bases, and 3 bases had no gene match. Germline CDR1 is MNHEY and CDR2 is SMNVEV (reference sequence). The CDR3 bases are TGTGCCAGCAGTTTACAGGGGGCGCTCAATCAGCCCCAGCATTTT. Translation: CASSLQGALNQPQHF.

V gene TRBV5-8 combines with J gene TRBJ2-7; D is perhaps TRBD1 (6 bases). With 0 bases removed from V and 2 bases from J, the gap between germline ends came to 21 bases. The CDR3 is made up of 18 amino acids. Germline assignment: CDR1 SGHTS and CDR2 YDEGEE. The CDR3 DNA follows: TGTGCCAGCAGCTTGGCCCCCGGGTGGACAGTAGACGCCTACGAGCAGTACTTC. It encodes CASSLAPGWTVDAYEQYF.

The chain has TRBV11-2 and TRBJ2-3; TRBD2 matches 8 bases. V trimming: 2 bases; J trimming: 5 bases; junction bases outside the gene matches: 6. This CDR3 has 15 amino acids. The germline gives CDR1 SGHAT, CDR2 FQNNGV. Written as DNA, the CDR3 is TGTGCCAGCAGCTTACAAGCGGGAGCGGGAGATACGCAGTATTTT. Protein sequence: CASSLQAGAGDTQYF.

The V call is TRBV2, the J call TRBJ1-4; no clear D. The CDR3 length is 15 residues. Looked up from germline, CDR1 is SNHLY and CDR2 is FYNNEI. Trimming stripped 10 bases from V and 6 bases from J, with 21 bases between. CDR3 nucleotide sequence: TGTGCCACGACGCTCCGTGGGCCCGGGGATGAAAAACTGTTTTTT. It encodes CATTLRGPGDEKLFF.

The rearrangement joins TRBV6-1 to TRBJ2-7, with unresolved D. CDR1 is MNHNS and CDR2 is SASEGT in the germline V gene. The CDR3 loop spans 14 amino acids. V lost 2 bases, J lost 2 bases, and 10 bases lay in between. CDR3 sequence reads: CASSETPGAYEQYF. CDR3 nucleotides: TGTGCCAGCAGTGAAACACCTGGAGCCTACGAGCAGTACTTC.

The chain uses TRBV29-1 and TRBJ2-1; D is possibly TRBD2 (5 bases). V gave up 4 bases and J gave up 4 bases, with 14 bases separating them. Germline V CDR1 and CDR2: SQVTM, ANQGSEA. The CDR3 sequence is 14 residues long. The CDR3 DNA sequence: TGCAGCGTTGTGACCGGGCTAGCTTACAATGAGCAGTTCTTC. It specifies CSVVTGLAYNEQFF.

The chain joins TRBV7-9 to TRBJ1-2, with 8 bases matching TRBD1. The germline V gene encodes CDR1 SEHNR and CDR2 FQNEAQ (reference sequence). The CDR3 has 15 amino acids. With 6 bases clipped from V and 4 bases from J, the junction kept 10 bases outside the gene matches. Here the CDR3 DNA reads TGTGCCAGCAGTTACGGACCAGGGGGCGTCTATGGCTACACCTTC. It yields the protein CASSYGPGGVYGYTF.